Presented here are 10 T cell receptor beta chains from one specimen sequenced in a study of beta chain features in type 1 diabetes. Every bit of the isolated RNA underwent reverse transcription, so sequencing read expressed TCRB transcripts. TCRdb's copy holds only in-frame clones and misses some; the assay was immunoSEQ multiplex PCR. The sample comprises under 900,000 clones, 15% to 20% of which are singletons, and 0.023% rests with the top ten. Sequenced: naive CD4+ T cells from blood. Receptor source: a woman between 18 and 30 years old in good health.

V is TRBV19 and J is TRBJ2-2, with 9 bases fitting TRBD1. Germline V gene sequence: CDR1 LNHDA, CDR2 SQIVND (reference sequence). The V segment lost 6 bases and the J segment 5 bases; nucleotides outside the gene matches: 13. The CDR3 length is 17 residues. The CDR3 DNA is TGTGCCAGTAGGAGGACAGGGGCGCCCCGGGGAACCGGGGAGCTGTTTTTT. Its protein product is CASRRTGAPRGTGELFF.

V usage is TRBV4-3 and J usage is TRBJ1-2; D unresolved. CDR3 length: 15 amino acids. V was cut by 0 bases and J by 3 bases, with 11 bases left in between. Germline CDR1 LGHNA, CDR2 YSLEER. The CDR3 nucleotides are TGCGCCAGCAGCCAAGATTTAAGTGGGGACTATGGCTACACCTTC. This gives the protein CASSQDLSGDYGYTF.

V gene TRBV28 combines with J gene TRBJ2-6, with D hard to call. The CDR3 spans 15 residues. Between the trimmed V and J ends, which lost 3 bases and 0 bases, there was a span of 6 bases. Looked up from germline, CDR1 is MDHEN and CDR2 is SYDVKM. DNA of the CDR3: TGTGCCAGCAGTTTGCGTTTCTCTGGGGCCAACGTCCTGACTTTC. It encodes CASSLRFSGANVLTF.

The chain has TRBV4-1 and TRBJ2-5; D is possibly TRBD2 (5 bases). The CDR3 has 13 amino acids. Germline-derived CDR1 and CDR2 are MGHRA and YSYEKL. V lost 1 base, J lost 4 bases, and 7 bases lay in between. The CDR3 DNA reads TGCGCCAGCAGCCAAGGAGGGTTAGAGACCCAGTACTTC. Amino acids: CASSQGGLETQYF.

This clone has only a few counts. V and J are TRBV7-9 and TRBJ2-3; perhaps TRBD2 as D (7 bases). The germline V gene encodes CDR1 SEHNR and CDR2 FQNEAQ (reference sequence). This CDR3 spans 16 amino acids. V lost 0 bases, J lost 5 bases, and 15 bases lay in between. The CDR3 sequence is CASSLARAGAGDTQYF. CDR3 nucleotide sequence: TGTGCCAGCAGCTTAGCGCGGGCGGGGGCCGGAGATACGCAGTATTTT.

This clone was seen more than once but under ten times. V is TRBV9 and J is TRBJ2-1; 7 bases fit TRBD2. CDR3 size: 15 residues. V shed 0 bases, J shed 6 bases, and the junction held 6 bases outside the gene matches. Germline CDR1 and CDR2: SGDLS and YYNGEE. CDR3 in amino acids: CASSVGGSPSNEQFF. The CDR3 DNA follows: TGTGCCAGCAGCGTAGGCGGGAGTCCCTCCAATGAGCAGTTCTTC.

This clone was observed a few times. The chain employs TRBV5-4 and TRBJ2-3, with TRBD1 matching over 10 bases. V was pared by 1 base and J by 5 bases, with 4 bases of the junction left unmatched. Per the germline V gene, CDR1 is SGHNT and CDR2 is YYREEE (reference sequence). The CDR3 contains 15 residues. The CDR3 DNA reads TGTGCCAGCAGCTTGCCCCGGGACAGGGGAGATACGCAGTATTTT. As protein: CASSLPRDRGDTQYF. Supplemented by reference TRBV5-4 and TRBJ2-3, the full variable domain reads ETGVTQSPTHLIKTRGQQVTLRCSSQSGHNTVSWYQQALGQGPQFIFQYYREEENGRGNFPPRFSGLQFPNYSSELNVNALELDDSALYLCASSLPRDRGDTQYFGPGTRLTVL.

The rearrangement uses TRBV7-6 and TRBJ2-4; D is ambiguous. Trimming stripped 2 bases from V and 4 bases from J, with 12 bases between. The CDR3 extends over 15 amino acids. CDR1 SGHVS and CDR2 FNYEAQ come from the germline V gene. For the CDR3, the DNA is TGTGCCAGCAGCTTAAGGGTCCTAGGGAAAAACATTCAGTACTTC. Translated, it gives CASSLRVLGKNIQYF.

V is TRBV7-2 and J is TRBJ2-3, with 10 bases identical to TRBD2. After removal of 5 bases from V and 4 bases from J, the junction contained 3 bases not matched to a gene. Germline CDR1 and CDR2: SGHTA and FQGNSA. The CDR3 is 14 residues long. CDR3 residues: CASSAGTSADTQYF. The CDR3 DNA follows: TGTGCCAGCAGCGCCGGGACTAGCGCAGATACGCAGTATTTT.

V gene TRBV19 combines with J gene TRBJ2-6; maybe TRBD1 (6 bases). CDR1 and CDR2 from the germline V gene are LNHDA and SQIVND (reference sequence). V lost 3 bases and J lost 1, with 13 bases in between. The CDR3 loop spans 17 amino acids. The CDR3 nucleotides are TGTGCCAGTAGTATTTGGACAGAAGATTCTGGGGCCAACGTCCTGACTTTC. It yields the protein CASSIWTEDSGANVLTF.